These 10 T cell receptor beta chains came from one sample sequenced in a study of cytomegalovirus exposure and HLA in healthy donors. The PCR used 60 Vbeta and 13 Jbeta primers. Generated by immunoSEQ multiplex PCR, the TCRdb table keeps only in-frame clones and is missing some. The sample has 200,000 to 250,000 clones, around 79% seen once; the top ten hold 0.2% to 0.25%. Sequencing was carried out using PBMCs. Source of these receptors: a girl aged 2-10 years in good health and CMV-seronegative.

This clone was observed a handful of times. J is TRBJ1-3 and V is TRBV4-2; D unresolved. Germline V gene lookup returns CDR1 LGHNA and CDR2 YNFKEQ. The V end was cut by 0 bases, the J end by 4 bases, with 4 bases between. This CDR3 has 13 residues. CDR3 region: CASSQDRGNTIYF. The CDR3 nucleotides are TGTGCCAGCAGCCAAGACAGGGGAAACACCATATATTTT.

The J gene is TRBJ2-3, the V gene TRBV25-1, with 10 bases matching TRBD2. J was trimmed by 4 bases and V by 5 bases; bases with no gene match: 6. CDR1 and CDR2 (germline): MGHDK, SYGVNS. The CDR3 extends over 15 amino acids. As DNA, the CDR3 is TGTGCCAGCAGTACTAGCGGGGATCTCGCAGATACGCAGTATTTT. It yields the protein CASSTSGDLADTQYF.

The V gene is TRBV5-1, the J gene TRBJ1-3; 7 bases match TRBD1. There are 16 residues in the CDR3. With V trimmed by 3 bases and J by 0 bases, 6 bases remained unmatched. Germline CDR1 and CDR2: SGHRS and YFSETQ. The CDR3 region has the DNA TGCGCCAGCAGCTGGGACAGACAAAGCTCTGGAAACACCATATATTTT. Its translation: CASSWDRQSSGNTIYF.

The V gene is TRBV7-9, the J gene TRBJ2-2; TRBD2 aligns across 8 bases. CDR1 SEHNR and CDR2 FQNEAQ come from the germline V gene (reference sequence). The CDR3 is made up of 15 amino acids. The ends lost 3 bases at V and 4 bases at J; junction bases unmatched: 4. The CDR3 reads CASSLLAGSTGELFF. CDR3 DNA sequence: TGTGCCAGCAGCTTGTTAGCGGGAAGCACCGGGGAGCTGTTTTTT.

This clone was detected only once. The chain employs TRBV29-1 and TRBJ1-1; perhaps TRBD1 as D (6 bases). The V and J ends lost 3 bases and 1 base respectively, with 9 bases between them. The CDR3 runs 13 residues. Germline V gene lookup returns CDR1 SQVTM and CDR2 ANQGSEA. The CDR3 DNA sequence: TGCAGCGTTGATTTGGGACAGAACACTGAAGCTTTCTTT. It codes for CSVDLGQNTEAFF.

The V call is TRBV10-2, the J call TRBJ1-1; maybe TRBD1 (6 bases). This CDR3 has 13 residues. V was clipped by 7 bases and J by 8 bases, with 17 bases between them. Germline assignment: CDR1 WSHSY and CDR2 SAAADI. CDR3 residues: CASMGRLGQEAFF. CDR3 nucleotides: TGCGCCAGCATGGGTCGCCTCGGACAGGAAGCTTTCTTT.

The V call is TRBV4-1, the J call TRBJ2-1; no definite D call. CDR1 and CDR2 from the germline V gene are MGHRA and YSYEKL. V lost 0 bases and J 6 bases, leaving 12 bases between the germline ends. The CDR3 contains 15 residues. The CDR3 here is CASSQEDQRSNEQFF. DNA for the CDR3: TGCGCCAGCAGCCAAGAAGATCAACGTAGCAATGAGCAGTTCTTC.

The chain uses TRBV30 and TRBJ2-3, with 8 bases fitting TRBD1. Germline-derived CDR1 and CDR2 are GTSNPN and SVGIG (reference sequence). Trimming removed 3 bases from V and 10 bases from J; junction bases left unmatched: 6. CDR3 size: 12 residues. CDR3 bases: TGTGCCTGGAGAGGGCCAGGGGGCCCGCAGTATTTT. Residues: CAWRGPGGPQYF.

Regarding this clone: The identical CDR3 is also encoded by other nucleotide sequences in the sample. The chain couples TRBV6-5 to TRBJ2-3, with 7 bases fitting TRBD2. V was pared by 0 bases and J by 0 bases, with 3 bases of the junction left unmatched. This CDR3 has 16 amino acids. Germline V gene data show CDR1 as MNHEY and CDR2 as SVGAGI. CDR3 residues: CASSYSSSGSTDTQYF. The CDR3 DNA sequence: TGTGCCAGCAGTTACTCGTCTAGCGGAAGCACAGATACGCAGTATTTT.

The chain employs TRBV7-3 and TRBJ2-3; D might be TRBD2 (6 bases). Deletions cut 5 bases from V and 5 bases from J, with 17 bases between. This CDR3 is built from 15 residues. Germline CDR1 is SGHTA and CDR2 is FQGTGA. The CDR3: CASSRLELRGDTQYF. The CDR3 region has the DNA TGTGCCAGCAGCCGACTAGAGTTAAGGGGAGATACGCAGTATTTT. The full variable domain, with the rest looked up from reference TRBV7-3 and TRBJ2-3, is GAGVSQTPSNKVTEKGKYVELRCDPISGHTALYWYRQSLGQGPEFLIYFQGTGAADDSGLPNDRFFAVRPEGSVSTLKIQRTERGDSAVYLCASSRLELRGDTQYFGPGTRLTVL.